This TCR beta chain was sequenced for a study of CD4+ T cells in melanoma. V was clipped by 5 bases and J by 7 bases, with 9 bases between them. Germline CDR1 and CDR2: MNHNS and SASEGT. This CDR3 spans 11 amino acids. In the case of this clone: Its antigen is undetermined.

The assay was immunoSEQ multiplex PCR, and TCRdb's table has in-frame clones only and misses some. This repertoire shows roughly 21,000 clones, around 78% found once; its top ten account for approximately 9.7%. Study conclusions and caveats: CD8+ T cell, macrophage and B cell function reportedly correlated with neoantigen-specific CD4+ T cells.

This sequence joins TRBV6-1 and TRBJ2-7, with D unclear. The origin of this receptor is a human donor with melanoma. CDR3 DNA: TGTGCCAGCAGTTTCGTGGGAGAGCAGTACTTC. Residues: CASSFVGEQYF.